What follows are 28 T cell receptor beta chains derived from one specimen sequenced in a study of response to subunit inactivated influenza vaccine (dated by TCRdb to 2016 to 2019). Library generation was performed with RT-PCR. Sequencing used an Illumina HiSeq 2500. The public sequencing data were trimmed at Q25 with fastp and processed into clonotypes with MiXCR by TCRdb, which kept only in-frame beta chains. Entries are consolidated by CDR3 protein sequence, retaining the most common genes and DNA. The sample contains 550,000 to 800,000 distinct CDR3 sequences, about a sixth of them found a single time. The top ten hold approximately 10% of the sample. The sample consisted of PBMCs from blood, taken 11 to 12 days after vaccination. The source is a man aged 45-60 years who received an inactivated influenza vaccine. Donor details come from another sample of the same person, matched by shared clones.

This clonotype was counted ten times or more. The rearrangement uses TRBV7-2 and TRBJ1-2; the D gene is possibly TRBD1 (5 bases). CDR1 SGHTA and CDR2 FQGNSA come from the germline V gene. V was pared by 1 base and J by 4 bases, with 10 bases between. The CDR3 has 14 amino acids. The CDR3 DNA reads as TGTGCCAGCAGCTTAGTAGGAGGGGCCTATGGCTACACCTTC. Its translation is CASSLVGGAYGYTF. Variable domain in full (rest from reference TRBV7-2 and TRBJ1-2): GAGVSQSPSNKVTEKGKDVELRCDPISGHTALYWYRQSLGQGLEFLIYFQGNSAPDKSGLPSDRFSAERTGGSVSTLTIQRTQQEDSAVYLCASSLVGGAYGYTFGSGTRLTVV.

The rearrangement links TRBV7-9 to TRBJ2-3, with 14 nucleotides matching TRBD2. Germline CDR1 reads SEHNR; CDR2 reads FQNEAQ (reference sequence). This CDR3 spans 17 amino acids. Trimming took 5 bases from V and 2 from J; bases not matched to a gene: 6. The CDR3 here is CASSTGLAGVITDTQYF. The DNA of the CDR3 is TGTGCCAGCAGCACGGGACTAGCGGGAGTAATCACAGATACGCAGTATTTT.

In this sample, this clonotype turned up a few times. V is TRBV28 and J is TRBJ1-1, with 7 bases fitting TRBD1. V shed 3 bases, J shed 5 bases, and the junction held 9 bases outside the gene matches. Germline lookup yields CDR1 MDHEN and CDR2 SYDVKM. The CDR3 is made up of 15 amino acids. CDR3 sequence: CASSFQAGGRTEAFF. The CDR3 region has the DNA TGTGCCAGCAGTTTTCAGGCAGGGGGGAGGACTGAAGCTTTCTTT. Supplemented by reference TRBV28 and TRBJ1-1, the full variable domain reads DVKVTQSSRYLVKRTGEKVFLECVQDMDHENMFWYRQDPGLGLRLIYFSYDVKMKEKGDIPEGYSVSREKKERFSLILESASTNQTSMYLCASSFQAGGRTEAFFGQGTRLTVV.

The V call is TRBV6-2 or TRBV6-3, the J call TRBJ1-2; D uncertain. This CDR3 is 14 amino acids long. Trimming shortened V by 4 bases and J by 3 bases, and 12 bases separated the two germline ends. Germline loops: CDR1 MNHEY, CDR2 SVGEGT. The CDR3 DNA follows: TGTGCCAGCAGTTTTCCGTTTCGGGACTATGGCTACACCTTC. Protein: CASSFPFRDYGYTF.

This clonotype was counted ten times or more. This chain connects TRBV4-3 to TRBJ1-2, with D perhaps matching TRBD1 (6 bases). CDR1 LGHNA and CDR2 YSLEER come from the germline V gene. This CDR3 has 15 residues. Deletions cut 0 bases from V and 1 base from J, with 9 bases between. The CDR3 reads CASSQESRGNYGYTF. Here the CDR3 DNA reads TGCGCCAGCAGCCAAGAGAGCAGGGGTAACTATGGCTACACCTTC.

The rearrangement links TRBV18 to TRBJ2-7; D assignment may be TRBD1 or TRBD2 (5 bases each). CDR3 length equals 14 residues. With 8 bases removed from V and 2 bases from J, the gap between germline ends came to 16 bases. Germline CDR1 and CDR2: KGHSH and LQKENI. The CDR3 DNA reads as TGTGCCAGCGCCATGTGGGACGGAACCTACGAGCAGTACTTC. Protein sequence: CASAMWDGTYEQYF. Based on the CDR3 plus reference TRBV18 and TRBJ2-7, the full variable domain is NAGVMQNPRHLVRRRGQEARLRCSPMKGHSHVYWYRQLPEEGLKFMVYLQKENIIDESGMPKERFSAEFPKEGPSILRIQQVVRGDSAAYFCASAMWDGTYEQYFGPGTRLTVT.

The sample holds a few counts of this clonotype. The genes are TRBV20-1 and TRBJ2-7; the D is unclear. CDR3 length: 14 residues. Trimming left V 0 bases short and J 2 bases short, with 11 bases between. Germline lookup yields CDR1 DFQATT and CDR2 SNEGSKA (reference sequence). CDR3 in DNA: TGCAGTGCTAGAGATGGGTCGGATCCCTACGAGCAGTACTTC. This encodes CSARDGSDPYEQYF.

The chain is built from TRBV6-1 and TRBJ2-3; 7 positions match TRBD2. The CDR3 length is 14 residues. The germline gives CDR1 MNHNS, CDR2 SASEGT. V trimming: 5 bases; J trimming: 2 bases; junction bases outside the gene matches: 4. The CDR3 nucleotides are TGTGCCAGCAGTCTAGCGGAACACACAGATACGCAGTATTTT. Encoded protein: CASSLAEHTDTQYF.

The chain has TRBV6-5 and TRBJ2-1; D is possibly TRBD1 (6 bases). Germline values: CDR1 MNHEY, CDR2 SVGAGI. This CDR3 contains 17 residues. The V end was cut by 0 bases, the J end by 1 base, with 13 bases between. The DNA of the CDR3 is TGTGCCAGCAGTTACTCGGGAACAGGGAGATCCTACAATGAGCAGTTCTTC. Translated, it gives CASSYSGTGRSYNEQFF.

There are a few counts of this clonotype. This chain joins TRBV20-1 and TRBJ2-1; a weak D match, TRBD2 (6 bases). This CDR3 spans 13 amino acids. In germline, CDR1 is DFQATT, CDR2 SNEGSKA (reference sequence). The V gene lost 5 bases and the J gene lost 4 bases, with 12 bases spanning the gap. Written as DNA, the CDR3 is TGCAGTGCTGGGAGGACTGGATACAATGAGCAGTTCTTC. Encoded protein: CSAGRTGYNEQFF.

This clonotype was seen a single time. CDR3 sequence (DNA): TGTGCCAGCAGTTACTCCTTGAATTCACCCCTCCACTTT. Translating it yields CASSYSLNSPLHF. V usage is TRBV6-5 and J usage is TRBJ1-6; D call uncertain. Per the germline V gene, CDR1 is MNHEY and CDR2 is SVGAGI. This CDR3 spans 13 amino acids. V lost 0 bases to trimming and J lost 7 bases, with 4 bases between them.

This chain uses TRBV20-1 with TRBJ1-1; no definite D call. With 1 base removed from V and 1 base from J, the gap between germline ends came to 10 bases. CDR1 DFQATT and CDR2 SNEGSKA come from the germline V gene (reference sequence). The CDR3 totals 14 residues. The CDR3 bases are TGCAGTGCTAGAGCCAGGATTGAGAACACTGAAGCTTTCTTT. Its protein product is CSARARIENTEAFF.

V and J are TRBV4-3 and TRBJ2-7, with D unresolved. This CDR3 is built from 15 residues. Germline V gene data show CDR1 as LGHNA and CDR2 as YSLEER. V was shortened by 0 bases and J by 0 bases, with 9 bases between the two germline ends. The CDR3 loop is CASSQDGESSYEQYF. As DNA, the CDR3 is TGCGCCAGCAGCCAAGATGGTGAGAGCTCCTACGAGCAGTACTTC.

The chain couples TRBV20-1 to TRBJ2-7, with 8 bases fitting TRBD2. The CDR3 is 14 residues long. The V segment lost 6 bases and the J segment 3 bases; nucleotides outside the gene matches: 10. Germline CDR1 and CDR2: DFQATT and SNEGSKA (reference sequence). CDR3 sequence: CSATRSGSSYEQYF. CDR3 nucleotide sequence: TGCAGTGCCACTAGAAGCGGGAGTAGCTACGAGCAGTACTTC.

This clonotype was detected only a few times. This rearrangement joins TRBV20-1 to TRBJ1-5, with D maybe TRBD1 (6 bases). V shed 7 bases and J shed 4 bases, with 14 bases lying between them. This CDR3 comprises 13 residues. Germline-derived CDR1 and CDR2 are DFQATT and SNEGSKA (reference sequence). Here the CDR3 reads CSGMRQGNQPQHF. CDR3 DNA: TGCAGTGGCATGAGGCAGGGGAATCAGCCCCAGCATTTT.

This clonotype has a handful of counts. This sequence joins TRBV12-3 or TRBV12-4 and TRBJ2-4, with D possibly being TRBD2 (5 bases). This CDR3 region has 14 residues. V shed 2 bases and J shed 7 bases, with 12 bases lying between them. The DNA of the CDR3 is TGTGCCAGCAGTTTAAAACTAGTGGGGAACATTCAGTACTTC. Amino acid sequence: CASSLKLVGNIQYF.

The table lists this clonotype with a few counts. This chain links TRBV13 with TRBJ1-2, with 9 bases aligning to TRBD1. The V gene's germline CDR1 is PRHDT and CDR2 FYEKMQ (reference sequence). Germline trimming cut 5 bases from V and 4 bases from J; bases unmatched to any gene: 11. CDR3 size: 16 residues. The CDR3 is CASSPRTGDLFYGYTF. The DNA for the CDR3 is TGTGCCAGCAGCCCCCGGACAGGGGATTTGTTCTATGGCTACACCTTC.

This clonotype was picked up a small number of times. The chain couples TRBV3-1 to TRBJ2-1; no reliable D call. Deletions cut 1 base from V and 6 bases from J, with 7 bases between. The V gene's germline CDR1 is LGHDT and CDR2 YNNKEL (reference sequence). CDR3 length: 13 amino acids. For the CDR3, the DNA is TGTGCCAGCAGCCAAGGCCCGCTCAATGAGCAGTTCTTC. Translated, it gives CASSQGPLNEQFF.

The chain links TRBV12-3 or TRBV12-4 to TRBJ1-1, with no clear D. There are 15 residues in the CDR3. V was shortened by 5 bases and J by 7 bases, with 20 bases between the two germline ends. The CDR3 DNA sequence: TGTGCCAGCAGTCACCCGGTATTAGGGCGGAATGAAGCTTTCTTT. Protein product: CASSHPVLGRNEAFF.

The V gene is TRBV7-9, the J gene TRBJ2-3; weak D call: TRBD2 (6 bases). Trimming took 5 bases from V and 7 from J, leaving 10 bases between them. Germline loops: CDR1 SEHNR, CDR2 FQNEAQ (reference sequence). CDR3 size: 12 residues. The CDR3 is CASSRDLHTQYF. CDR3 DNA: TGTGCCAGCAGCCGGGACTTACATACGCAGTATTTT. The entire variable domain, with the rest obtained from reference TRBV7-9 and TRBJ2-3, is as follows: DTGVSQNPRHKITKRGQNVTFRCDPISEHNRLYWYRQTLGQGPEFLTYFQNEAQLEKSRLLSDRFSAERPKGSFSTLEIQRTEQGDSAMYLCASSRDLHTQYFGPGTRLTVL.

This clonotype was observed at least ten times. The junction does not match germline at one end; this may be a read error. The V gene is TRBV5-1, the J gene TRBJ1-2; 10 nucleotides match TRBD1. The CDR3 has 13 amino acids. CDR1 SGHRS and CDR2 YFSETQ come from the germline V gene. This chain's CDR3 is CASSLGTGDGYTF. CDR3 in DNA: TGTGCCAGCAGTTTAGGGACAGGGGACGGCTACACCTTC.

The chain carries TRBV6-2 or TRBV6-3 and TRBJ2-2, with 9 positions matching TRBD2. After removal of 6 bases from V and 8 bases from J, the junction contained 16 bases not matched to a gene. There are 17 residues in the CDR3. Germline V CDR1 and CDR2: MNHEY, SVGEGT. Here the CDR3 reads CASRPRTLAGDQGELFF. The CDR3 DNA sequence: TGTGCCAGCAGACCAAGAACCTTAGCGGGAGATCAGGGGGAGCTGTTTTTT.

V gene TRBV6-2 or TRBV6-3 combines with J gene TRBJ1-2, with unresolved D. The CDR3 extends over 13 amino acids. Germline assignment: CDR1 MNHEY and CDR2 SVGEGT. The V and J ends lost 0 bases and 1 base respectively, with 3 bases between them. CDR3 residues: CASSYSFNYGYTF. In DNA, the CDR3 is TGTGCCAGCAGTTACTCTTTTAACTATGGCTACACCTTC.

This clonotype was observed at least ten times. The genes are TRBV5-8 and TRBJ1-4; D possibly corresponds to TRBD1 (5 bases). Germline-derived CDR1 and CDR2 are SGHTS and YDEGEE. This CDR3 comprises 12 residues. Trimming stripped 4 bases from V and 7 bases from J, with 8 bases between. Written as DNA, the CDR3 is TGTGCCAGCAGCCGGGACGGTGAAAAACTGTTTTTT. This codes for CASSRDGEKLFF.

The rearrangement links TRBV3-1 to TRBJ2-3; a possible D gene is TRBD1 (6 bases). The CDR3 is 16 amino acids. The germline V and J ends were trimmed by 0 bases and 0 bases, with 10 bases remaining between them. CDR1 and CDR2 from the germline V gene are LGHDT and YNNKEL (reference sequence). The CDR3 loop is CASSQDRGQSTDTQYF. The CDR3, as DNA: TGTGCCAGCAGCCAAGATCGAGGACAGAGCACAGATACGCAGTATTTT.

The chain combines TRBV11-2 with TRBJ2-2, with 7 bases lining up with TRBD2. J was trimmed by 3 bases and V by 2 bases; bases with no gene match: 9. Germline V gene sequence: CDR1 SGHAT, CDR2 FQNNGV. The CDR3 runs to 17 residues. CDR3 sequence (DNA): TGTGCCAGCAGCTTAATCTTTGGGGGGGACCACACCGGGGAGCTGTTTTTT. It translates to CASSLIFGGDHTGELFF. Combining the CDR3 with reference TRBV11-2 and TRBJ2-2 gives the whole variable domain EAGVAQSPRYKIIEKRQSVAFWCNPISGHATLYWYQQILGQGPKLLIQFQNNGVVDDSQLPKDRFSAERLKGVDSTLKIQPAKLEDSAVYLCASSLIFGGDHTGELFFGEGSRLTVL.

The chain combines TRBV20-1 with TRBJ2-3, with D perhaps given as TRBD1 or TRBD2 (5 bases each). The V gene's germline CDR1 is DFQATT and CDR2 SNEGSKA (reference sequence). Between the trimmed V and J ends, which lost 2 bases and 4 bases, there was a span of 13 bases. The CDR3 totals 14 residues. The CDR3 here is CSARQGDRADTQYF. CDR3 nucleotides: TGCAGTGCTAGACAGGGAGATAGGGCAGATACGCAGTATTTT.

The table lists this clonotype with a count of one. The chain recombines TRBV5-5 with TRBJ2-7, with D tentatively TRBD1 (6 bases). Trimming took 3 bases from V and 0 from J, leaving 13 bases between them. This CDR3 has 15 residues. Per germline, CDR1 SGHKS and CDR2 YYEKEE (reference sequence). This CDR3 reads CASSYSGTLSYEQYF. CDR3 DNA: TGTGCCAGCAGCTACTCCGGGACACTCTCCTACGAGCAGTACTTC.